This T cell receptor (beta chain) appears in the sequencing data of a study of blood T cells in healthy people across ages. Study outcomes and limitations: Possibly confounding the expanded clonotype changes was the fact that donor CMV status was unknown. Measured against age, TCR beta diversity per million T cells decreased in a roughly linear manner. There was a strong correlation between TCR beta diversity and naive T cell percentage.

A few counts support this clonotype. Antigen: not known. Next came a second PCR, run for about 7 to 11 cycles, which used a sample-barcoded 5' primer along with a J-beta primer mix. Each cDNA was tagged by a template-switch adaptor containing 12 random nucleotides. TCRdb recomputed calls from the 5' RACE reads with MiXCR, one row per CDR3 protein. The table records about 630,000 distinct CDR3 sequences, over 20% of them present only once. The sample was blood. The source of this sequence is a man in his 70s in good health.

CDR3 protein: CASSLEGRKETQYF. CDR3 sequence (DNA): TGCGCCAGCAGCTTGGAGGGAAGGAAAGAGACCCAGTACTTC. This chain links TRBV5-1 with TRBJ2-5, with D unresolved. Trimming cost V 0 bases and J 3 bases, with 9 bases left between them. CDR3 size: 14 residues. CDR1 is SGHRS, CDR2 YFSETQ, per germline.